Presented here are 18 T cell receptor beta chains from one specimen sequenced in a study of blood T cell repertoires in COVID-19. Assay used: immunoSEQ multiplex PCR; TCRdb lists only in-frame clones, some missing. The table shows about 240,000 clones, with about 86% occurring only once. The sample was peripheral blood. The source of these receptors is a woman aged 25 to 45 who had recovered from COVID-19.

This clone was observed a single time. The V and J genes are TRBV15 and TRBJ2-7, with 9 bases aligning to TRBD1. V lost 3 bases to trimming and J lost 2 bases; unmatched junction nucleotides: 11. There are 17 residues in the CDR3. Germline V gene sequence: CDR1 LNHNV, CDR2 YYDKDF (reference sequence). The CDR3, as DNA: TGTGCCACCAGCAGGATGGAACCGGGACAGGGAGCCTACGAGCAGTACTTC. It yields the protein CATSRMEPGQGAYEQYF.

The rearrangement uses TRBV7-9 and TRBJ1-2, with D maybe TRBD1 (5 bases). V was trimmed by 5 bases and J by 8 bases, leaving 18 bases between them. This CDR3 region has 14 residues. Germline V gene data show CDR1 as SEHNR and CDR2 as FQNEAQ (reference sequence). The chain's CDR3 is CASSHVDSSGGYTF. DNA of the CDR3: TGTGCCAGCAGCCACGTCGACAGTTCGGGCGGCTACACCTTC.

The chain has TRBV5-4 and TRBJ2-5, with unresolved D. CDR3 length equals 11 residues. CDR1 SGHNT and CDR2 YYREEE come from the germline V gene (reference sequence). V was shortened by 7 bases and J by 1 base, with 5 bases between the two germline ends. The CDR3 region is CASGTQETQYF. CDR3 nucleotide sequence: TGTGCCAGCGGCACCCAAGAGACCCAGTACTTC.

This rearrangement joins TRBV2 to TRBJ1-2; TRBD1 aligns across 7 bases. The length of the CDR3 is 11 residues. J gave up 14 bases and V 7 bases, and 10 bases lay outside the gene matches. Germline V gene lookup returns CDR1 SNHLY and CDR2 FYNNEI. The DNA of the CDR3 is TGTGCCAGCAACCTAGACAGGGAAGGGACCTTC. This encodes CASNLDREGTF.

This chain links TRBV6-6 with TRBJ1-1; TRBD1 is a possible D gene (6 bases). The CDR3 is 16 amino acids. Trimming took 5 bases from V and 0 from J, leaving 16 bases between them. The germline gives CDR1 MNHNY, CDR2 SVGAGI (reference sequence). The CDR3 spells CASSLPPQGLNTEAFF. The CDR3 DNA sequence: TGTGCCAGCAGTCTCCCGCCACAGGGATTGAACACTGAAGCTTTCTTT.

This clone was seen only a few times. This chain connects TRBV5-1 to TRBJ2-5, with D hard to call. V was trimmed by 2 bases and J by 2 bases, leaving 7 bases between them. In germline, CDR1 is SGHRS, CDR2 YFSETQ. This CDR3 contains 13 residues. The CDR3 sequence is CASSFVYQETQYF. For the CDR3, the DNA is TGCGCCAGCAGCTTCGTCTATCAAGAGACCCAGTACTTC.

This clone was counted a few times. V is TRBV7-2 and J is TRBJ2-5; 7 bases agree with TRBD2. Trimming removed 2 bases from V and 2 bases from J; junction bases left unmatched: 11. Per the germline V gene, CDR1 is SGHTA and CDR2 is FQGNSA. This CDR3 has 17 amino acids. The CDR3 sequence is CASSLSRGGGVQETQYF. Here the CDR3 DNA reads TGTGCCAGCAGCTTATCAAGGGGCGGGGGAGTTCAAGAGACCCAGTACTTC.

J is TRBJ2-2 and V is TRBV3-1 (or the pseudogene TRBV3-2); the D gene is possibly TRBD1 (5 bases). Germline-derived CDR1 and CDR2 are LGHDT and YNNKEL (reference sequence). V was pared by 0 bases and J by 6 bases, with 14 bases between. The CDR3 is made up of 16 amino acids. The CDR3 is CASSQDGAGLAGELFF. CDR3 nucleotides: TGTGCCAGCAGCCAAGATGGGGCAGGGTTGGCCGGGGAGCTGTTTTTT.

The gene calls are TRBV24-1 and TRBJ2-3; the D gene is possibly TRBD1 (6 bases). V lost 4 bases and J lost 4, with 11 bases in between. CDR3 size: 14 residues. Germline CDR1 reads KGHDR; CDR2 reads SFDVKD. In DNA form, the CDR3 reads TGTGCCACCAGTGACTCTGGGGGCGCAGATACGCAGTATTTT. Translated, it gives CATSDSGGADTQYF.

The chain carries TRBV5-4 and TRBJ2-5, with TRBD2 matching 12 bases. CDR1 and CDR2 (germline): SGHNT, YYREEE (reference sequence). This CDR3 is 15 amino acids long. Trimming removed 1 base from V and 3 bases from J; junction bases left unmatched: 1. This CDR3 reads CASSLRLAGEETQYF. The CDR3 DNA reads TGTGCCAGCAGCTTGCGACTAGCGGGGGAAGAGACCCAGTACTTC.

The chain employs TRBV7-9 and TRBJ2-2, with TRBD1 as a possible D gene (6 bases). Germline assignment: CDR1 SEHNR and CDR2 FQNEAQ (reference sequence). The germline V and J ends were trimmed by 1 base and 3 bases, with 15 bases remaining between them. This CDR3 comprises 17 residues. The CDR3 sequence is CASSLVGRGPHTGELFF. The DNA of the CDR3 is TGTGCCAGCAGCTTAGTAGGCAGGGGTCCTCACACCGGGGAGCTGTTTTTT.

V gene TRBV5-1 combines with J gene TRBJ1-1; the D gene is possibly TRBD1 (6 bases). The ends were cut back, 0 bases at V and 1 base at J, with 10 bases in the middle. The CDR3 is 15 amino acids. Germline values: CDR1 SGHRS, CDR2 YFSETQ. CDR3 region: CASSLAGTRNTEAFF. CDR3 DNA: TGCGCCAGCAGCTTGGCCGGGACAAGGAACACTGAAGCTTTCTTT.

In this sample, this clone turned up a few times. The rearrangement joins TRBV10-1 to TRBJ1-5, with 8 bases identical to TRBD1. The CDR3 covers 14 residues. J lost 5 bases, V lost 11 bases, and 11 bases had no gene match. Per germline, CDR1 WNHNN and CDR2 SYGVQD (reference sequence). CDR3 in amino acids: CAEYVQGAHQPQHF. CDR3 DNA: TGCGCCGAATACGTTCAGGGGGCCCATCAGCCCCAGCATTTT.

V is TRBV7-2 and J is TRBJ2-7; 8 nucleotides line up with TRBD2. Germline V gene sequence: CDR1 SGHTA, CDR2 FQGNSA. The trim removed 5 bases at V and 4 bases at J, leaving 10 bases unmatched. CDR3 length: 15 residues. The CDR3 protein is CASSPTSGISYEQYF. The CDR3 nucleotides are TGTGCCAGCAGCCCTACTAGCGGAATTTCTTACGAGCAGTACTTC.

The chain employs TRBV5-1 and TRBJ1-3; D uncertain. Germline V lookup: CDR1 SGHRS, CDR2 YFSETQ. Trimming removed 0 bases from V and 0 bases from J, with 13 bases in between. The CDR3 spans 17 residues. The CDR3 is CASSLGGRPSSGNTIYF. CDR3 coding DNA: TGCGCCAGCAGCTTGGGTGGCAGGCCAAGCTCTGGAAACACCATATATTTT.

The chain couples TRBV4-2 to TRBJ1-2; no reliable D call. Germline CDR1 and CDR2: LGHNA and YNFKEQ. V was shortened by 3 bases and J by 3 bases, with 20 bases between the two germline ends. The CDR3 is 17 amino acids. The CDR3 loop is CASSQDATGLRDYGYTF. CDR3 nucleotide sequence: TGTGCCAGCAGCCAGGATGCAACGGGTCTGAGAGACTATGGCTACACCTTC.

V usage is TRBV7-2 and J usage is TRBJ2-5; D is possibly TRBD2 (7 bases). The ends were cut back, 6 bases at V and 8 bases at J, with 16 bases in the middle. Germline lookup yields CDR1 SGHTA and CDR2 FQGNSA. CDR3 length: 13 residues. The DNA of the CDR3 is TGTGCCAGCAGTCTGGGGGGGGCTCCTACCCAGTACTTC. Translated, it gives CASSLGGAPTQYF. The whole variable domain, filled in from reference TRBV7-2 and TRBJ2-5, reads GAGVSQSPSNKVTEKGKDVELRCDPISGHTALYWYRQSLGQGLEFLIYFQGNSAPDKSGLPSDRFSAERTGGSVSTLTIQRTQQEDSAVYLCASSLGGAPTQYFGPGTRLLVL.

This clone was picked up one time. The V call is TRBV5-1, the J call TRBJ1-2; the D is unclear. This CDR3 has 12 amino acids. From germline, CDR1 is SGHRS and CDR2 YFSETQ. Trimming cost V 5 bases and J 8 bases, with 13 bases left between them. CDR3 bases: TGCGCCAGCAGTCCGGCGGGTCGGGGCTACACCTTC. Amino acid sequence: CASSPAGRGYTF.